Listed here are 25 T cell receptor beta chains from one sample, sequenced in a study of beta chain features in type 1 diabetes. Investigators reverse transcribed all isolated RNA, so they sequenced expressed TCRB transcripts. Clones were read by immunoSEQ multiplex PCR, and TCRdb kept only the in-frame ones, dropping some. This sample has under 250,000 clones, with around 9.9% found just once. Input material: central memory CD4+ T cells from blood. Source of these receptors: a man between 18 and 35 years old in good health.

A few counts support this clone. This rearrangement joins TRBV29-1 to TRBJ2-5; 10 positions agree with TRBD1. The J call may be mistaken, given a closer DNA end match to TRBJ2-7. This CDR3 comprises 14 residues. CDR1 and CDR2 (germline): SQVTM, ANQGSEA. As DNA, the CDR3 is TGCAGCGTAAAAGGGGACAGGGGCCTCCACGAGCAGTACTTC. This gives the protein CSVKGDRGLHEQYF.

The chain recombines TRBV6-1 with TRBJ2-7; D remains ambiguous. In germline, CDR1 is MNHNS, CDR2 SASEGT. V lost 6 bases and J 3 bases, leaving 12 bases between the germline ends. The CDR3 totals 13 residues. The CDR3 region is CASRAVSGYEQYF. For the CDR3, the DNA is TGTGCCAGCAGGGCCGTCTCAGGCTACGAGCAGTACTTC.

This sequence joins TRBV5-1 and TRBJ2-7; 9 bases align to TRBD2. The CDR3 extends over 15 amino acids. The germline V gene has CDR1 SGHRS and CDR2 YFSETQ. The junction had 4 bases not matched to a gene; V was cut back by 2 bases and J by 1 base. CDR3: CASSFRAGGSYEQYF. The CDR3 bases are TGCGCCAGCAGCTTTCGAGCGGGGGGATCCTACGAGCAGTACTTC.

The table lists this clone with a few counts. The J gene is TRBJ2-5, the V gene TRBV7-9, with no clear D. The CDR3 length is 15 residues. Per the germline V gene, CDR1 is SEHNR and CDR2 is FQNEAQ (reference sequence). V dropped 0 bases and J dropped 4 bases, with 12 bases sitting between them. This chain's CDR3 is CASSLASGLGETQYF. The CDR3 nucleotides read TGTGCCAGCAGCTTAGCGTCCGGGCTAGGAGAGACCCAGTACTTC.

A few counts support this clone. The chain is built from TRBV27 and TRBJ2-5; TRBD1 might be the D (6 bases). This CDR3 is built from 15 residues. Trimming removed 0 bases from V and 4 bases from J, with 12 bases in between. Germline CDR1 MNHEY, CDR2 SMNVEV (reference sequence). CDR3 sequence reads: CASSLSWGRLETQYF. CDR3 in DNA: TGTGCCAGCAGTTTATCGTGGGGGCGGCTAGAGACCCAGTACTTC.

This clone turned up a few times. This sequence joins TRBV7-3 and TRBJ2-3; D uncertain. The CDR3 contains 14 residues. V was cut by 5 bases and J by 7 bases, with 16 bases left in between. Germline CDR1 is SGHTA and CDR2 is FQGTGA. The CDR3 DNA follows: TGTGCCAGCAGCCCGCGGATGGGTGTGAATACGCAGTATTTT. It translates to CASSPRMGVNTQYF. Supplemented by reference TRBV7-3 and TRBJ2-3, the full variable domain reads GAGVSQTPSNKVTEKGKYVELRCDPISGHTALYWYRQSLGQGPEFLIYFQGTGAADDSGLPNDRFFAVRPEGSVSTLKIQRTERGDSAVYLCASSPRMGVNTQYFGPGTRLTVL.

This clone was found a few times. J is TRBJ2-7 and V is TRBV4-2; D not certain. V lost 2 bases and J 6 bases, leaving 11 bases between the germline ends. The CDR3 contains 13 residues. Germline V gives CDR1 LGHNA, CDR2 YNFKEQ. The CDR3, as DNA: TGTGCCAGCAGCCAACGCCCTGAAGGCGAGCAGTACTTC. This sequence encodes CASSQRPEGEQYF.

This clone came up a few times. The chain links TRBV7-8 to TRBJ2-2; D remains unclear. This CDR3 has 14 amino acids. Germline V CDR1 and CDR2: SGHVS, FQNEAQ. Deletions cut 3 bases from V and 1 base from J, with 6 bases between. CDR3 sequence reads: CASSFSRNTGELFF. DNA for the CDR3: TGTGCCAGCAGCTTTTCTAGGAACACCGGGGAGCTGTTTTTT.

J is TRBJ2-7 and V is TRBV29-1, with unresolved D. V dropped 6 bases and J dropped 3 bases, with 15 bases sitting between them. The CDR3 extends over 13 amino acids. Germline CDR1 reads SQVTM; CDR2 reads ANQGSEA. This CDR3 is CSVLNTDVYEQYF. The CDR3 DNA is TGCAGCGTCCTAAACACCGATGTCTACGAGCAGTACTTC.

This clone was seen at least ten times. The chain employs TRBV6-6 and TRBJ2-3; the D is unclear. The CDR3 has 12 amino acids. Trimming stripped 8 bases from V and 2 bases from J, with 8 bases between. Germline assignment: CDR1 MNHNY and CDR2 SVGAGI (reference sequence). CDR3 sequence reads: CASSQFTDTQYF. Written as DNA, the CDR3 is TGTGCCAGCTCCCAGTTCACAGATACGCAGTATTTT.

The chain couples TRBV2 to TRBJ2-5, with D possibly TRBD2 on 6 matching bases. CDR1 is SNHLY, CDR2 FYNNEI, per germline. Trimming removed 6 bases from V and 5 bases from J, with 10 bases in between. CDR3 length: 12 amino acids. The CDR3 coding sequence is TGTGCCAGCAGCGGGGGTCTGGAGACCCAGTACTTC. Its translation is CASSGGLETQYF. Complete variable domain (other parts from reference TRBV2 and TRBJ2-5): EPEVTQTPSHQVTQMGQEVILRCVPISNHLYFYWYRQILGQKVEFLVSFYNNEISEKSEIFDDQFSVERPDGSNFTLKIRSTKLEDSAMYFCASSGGLETQYFGPGTRLLVL.

This clone occurred a few times. The chain links TRBV11-3 to TRBJ2-1, with TRBD1 matching 10 bases. V lost 3 bases to trimming and J lost 3 bases; unmatched junction nucleotides: 2. There are 15 residues in the CDR3. Germline loops: CDR1 SGHNT, CDR2 YENEEA. CDR3 sequence reads: CASSLDRGNYNEQFF. In nucleotides, the CDR3 is TGTGCCAGCAGCTTGGACAGGGGGAACTACAATGAGCAGTTCTTC.

The V and J genes are TRBV15 and TRBJ2-5; 8 bases are shared with TRBD2. The CDR3 is 16 residues long. J was trimmed by 5 bases and V by 4 bases; bases with no gene match: 12. Germline CDR1 and CDR2: LNHNV and YYDKDF (reference sequence). The CDR3 nucleotides are TGTGCCACCAGCATAGTAAGCGGGGGCGCGGGGGAGACCCAGTACTTC. It codes for CATSIVSGGAGETQYF.

This clone has at least ten counts. The chain employs TRBV4-1 and TRBJ2-5; 13 nucleotides agree with TRBD2. This CDR3 is built from 17 residues. V lost 5 bases and J lost 4; bases outside the gene matches: 10. Germline values: CDR1 MGHRA, CDR2 YSYEKL. CDR3 region: CASSSPGLAGKRETQYF. The CDR3 DNA is TGCGCCAGCAGCTCTCCGGGACTAGCGGGGAAGAGAGAGACCCAGTACTTC.

This clone has just a few counts. The V call is TRBV4-2, the J call TRBJ2-5, with 9 bases lining up with TRBD2. This CDR3 has 16 residues. Trimming cost V 1 base and J 4 bases; bases outside gene matches: 7. Looked up from germline, CDR1 is LGHNA and CDR2 is YNFKEQ. The CDR3 coding sequence is TGTGCCAGCAGCCAAGTAGGGCGGGAGGGGCGAGAGACCCAGTACTTC. Its protein is CASSQVGREGRETQYF.

In its sample, this clone was seen many times. V is TRBV2 and J is TRBJ2-6; D is undetermined. The V end was cut by 8 bases, the J end by 2 bases, with 7 bases between. This CDR3 is 13 amino acids long. Germline V lookup: CDR1 SNHLY, CDR2 FYNNEI. The CDR3 loop reads CASGLTGANVLTF. CDR3 nucleotide sequence: TGTGCCAGCGGCCTCACTGGGGCCAACGTCCTGACTTTC.

This clone appeared a few times. The chain carries TRBV4-3 and TRBJ2-6; D may match TRBD1 or TRBD2 (5 bases each). V dropped 0 bases and J dropped 8 bases, with 14 bases sitting between them. The germline gives CDR1 LGHNA, CDR2 YSLEER. The CDR3 covers 16 residues. The CDR3 sequence is CASSQDAPEGTNVLTF. The CDR3 DNA follows: TGCGCCAGCAGCCAAGATGCCCCCGAGGGGACCAACGTCCTGACTTTC.

The chain couples TRBV7-2 to TRBJ1-2; 8 nucleotides match TRBD1. CDR1 and CDR2 from the germline V gene are SGHTA and FQGNSA. This CDR3 is built from 14 residues. V trimming: 1 base; J trimming: 7 bases; junction bases outside the gene matches: 5. The CDR3 DNA reads TGTGCCAGCAGCTTAGATACAGGGGGTGTTGGCTACACCTTC. Translating gives CASSLDTGGVGYTF. Full variable domain (missing parts from reference TRBV7-2 and TRBJ1-2): GAGVSQSPSNKVTEKGKDVELRCDPISGHTALYWYRQSLGQGLEFLIYFQGNSAPDKSGLPSDRFSAERTGGSVSTLTIQRTQQEDSAVYLCASSLDTGGVGYTFGSGTRLTVV.

On this clone: This likely traces to a read error, being one base from a far larger clone. The CDR3 sequence is CSALSHEQYF. DNA for the CDR3: TGCAGTGCTCTATCCCACGAGCAGTACTTC. The chain combines TRBV20-1 with TRBJ2-5; D is ambiguous. The end of the DNA is better explained by TRBJ2-7, so the J call may be wrong. The CDR3 has 10 amino acids. CDR1 and CDR2 (germline): DFQATT, SNEGSKA (reference sequence).

This clone came up a few times. The J gene is TRBJ2-1, the V gene TRBV7-9, with 10 positions matching TRBD2. With V trimmed by 5 bases and J by 5 bases, 6 bases remained unmatched. CDR3 size: 15 residues. CDR1 is SEHNR and CDR2 is FQNEAQ in the germline V gene (reference sequence). CDR3 sequence: CASSQGLAGDNEQFF. DNA of the CDR3: TGTGCCAGCAGCCAAGGGCTAGCGGGAGACAATGAGCAGTTCTTC. Full variable domain (outside the CDR3, taken from reference TRBV7-9 and TRBJ2-1): DTGVSQNPRHKITKRGQNVTFRCDPISEHNRLYWYRQTLGQGPEFLTYFQNEAQLEKSRLLSDRFSAERPKGSFSTLEIQRTEQGDSAMYLCASSQGLAGDNEQFFGPGTRLTVL.

The CDR3 DNA sequence: TGTGCCAGCAGTTCCCCACAGGGCATGAACACTGAAGCTTTCTTT. It is translated as CASSSPQGMNTEAFF. V usage is TRBV6-5 and J usage is TRBJ1-1; a possible D gene is TRBD1 (6 bases). Trimming cost V 4 bases and J 0 bases, with 12 bases left between them. Germline V gene lookup returns CDR1 MNHEY and CDR2 SVGAGI. This CDR3 is 15 amino acids long.

V is TRBV7-2 and J is TRBJ2-5; D not resolved. The CDR3 is made up of 13 amino acids. Between the trimmed V and J ends, which lost 2 bases and 5 bases, there was a span of 9 bases. Germline V lookup: CDR1 SGHTA, CDR2 FQGNSA. Here the CDR3 reads CASSLREAETQYF. CDR3 coding DNA: TGTGCCAGCAGCTTAAGGGAAGCGGAGACCCAGTACTTC.

The chain employs TRBV29-1 and TRBJ2-3; no reliable D call. CDR3 length: 13 residues. The germline V gene has CDR1 SQVTM and CDR2 ANQGSEA. The V end lost 4 bases, the J end lost 1 base, and 9 bases lay between the germline ends. The CDR3 region is CSVGVFGTDTQYF. CDR3 bases: TGCAGCGTTGGAGTTTTTGGCACAGATACGCAGTATTTT.

The chain has TRBV9 and TRBJ2-1; weak D call: TRBD2 (6 bases). V shed 3 bases and J shed 7 bases, with 14 bases lying between them. CDR3 length: 14 amino acids. Germline V gene data show CDR1 as SGDLS and CDR2 as YYNGEE. CDR3 bases: TGTGCCAGCAGCGACGGGAGCTGGGGAAATGAGCAGTTCTTC. It specifies CASSDGSWGNEQFF.

This clone was detected a few times. The rearrangement joins TRBV28 to TRBJ2-7; D is unresolved. The CDR3 has 10 residues. Trimming removed 8 bases at V and 4 bases at J, with 6 bases between. Germline CDR1 reads MDHEN; CDR2 reads SYDVKM. Here the CDR3 DNA reads TGTGCCAGCGGTCCTTACGAGCAGTACTTC. As protein: CASGPYEQYF.